This T cell receptor beta chain was sequenced during a study of cytomegalovirus exposure and HLA in healthy donors. PCR involved 60 Vbeta and 13 Jbeta primers. Data came from immunoSEQ multiplex PCR; TCRdb stores just in-frame clones and leaves some out. The table lists 100,000 or so clones, 65% to 90% of them singletons, with about 6.9% in the top ten. Germline CDR1 is SGHNT and CDR2 is YYREEE (reference sequence). The CDR3 length is 15 residues. The ends lost 4 bases at V and 4 bases at J; junction bases unmatched: 8. Of note for this clone: The antigen is undetermined.

Whole-study findings and limits: In an earlier analysis, about 87% or about 30%: the productive usage of most TCR beta V segments. In a later analysis, HLA-C alleles had the fewest associated TCRs, DRB1 alleles the most.

This receptor was obtained from a man between 25 and 39 years old in good health and CMV-seropositive. V gene TRBV5-4 combines with J gene TRBJ1-3, with 7 bases identical to TRBD1. The source material was PBMCs. CDR3 protein: CASSARVTGGNTIYF. CDR3 DNA: TGTGCCAGCAGCGCCCGAGTGACAGGGGGAAACACCATATATTTT.